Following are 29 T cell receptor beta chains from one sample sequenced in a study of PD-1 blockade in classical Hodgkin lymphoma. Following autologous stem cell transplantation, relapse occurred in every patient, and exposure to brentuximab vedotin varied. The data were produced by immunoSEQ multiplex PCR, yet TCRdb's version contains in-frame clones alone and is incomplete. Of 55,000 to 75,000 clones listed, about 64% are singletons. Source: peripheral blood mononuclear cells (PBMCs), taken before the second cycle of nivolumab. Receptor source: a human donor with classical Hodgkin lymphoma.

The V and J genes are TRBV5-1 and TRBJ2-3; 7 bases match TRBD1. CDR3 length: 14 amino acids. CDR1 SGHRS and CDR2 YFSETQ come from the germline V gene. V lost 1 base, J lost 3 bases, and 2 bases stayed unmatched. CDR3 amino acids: CASSLRQGTDTQYF. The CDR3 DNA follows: TGCGCCAGCAGCTTGCGACAGGGTACAGATACGCAGTATTTT.

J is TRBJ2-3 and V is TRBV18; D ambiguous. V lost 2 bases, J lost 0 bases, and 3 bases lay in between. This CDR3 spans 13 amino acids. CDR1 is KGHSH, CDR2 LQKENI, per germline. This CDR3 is CASSPSSTDTQYF. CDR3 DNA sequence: TGTGCCAGCTCACCATCAAGCACAGATACGCAGTATTTT.

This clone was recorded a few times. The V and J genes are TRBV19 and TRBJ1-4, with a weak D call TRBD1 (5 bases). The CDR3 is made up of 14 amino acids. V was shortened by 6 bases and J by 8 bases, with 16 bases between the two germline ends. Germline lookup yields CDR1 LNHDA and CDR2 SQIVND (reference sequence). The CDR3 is CASSGDFEGEKLFF. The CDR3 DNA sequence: TGTGCCAGTAGCGGGGACTTTGAGGGAGAAAAACTGTTTTTT.

The CDR3 region has the DNA TGTGCCAGCAGTGAAGGGTGGGCAGGTAAAGAGACCCAGTACTTC. It translates to CASSEGWAGKETQYF. The chain uses TRBV6-1 and TRBJ2-5; the D is unclear. V was shortened by 1 base and J by 3 bases, with 12 bases between the two germline ends. The CDR3 extends over 15 amino acids. CDR1 and CDR2 from the germline V gene are MNHNS and SASEGT.

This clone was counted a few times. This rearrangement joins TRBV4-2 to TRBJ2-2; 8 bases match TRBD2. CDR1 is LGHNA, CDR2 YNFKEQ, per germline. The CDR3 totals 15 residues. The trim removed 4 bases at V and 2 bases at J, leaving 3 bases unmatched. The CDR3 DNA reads TGTGCCAGCAGCCCTAGCGGGTCAAACACCGGGGAGCTGTTTTTT. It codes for CASSPSGSNTGELFF.

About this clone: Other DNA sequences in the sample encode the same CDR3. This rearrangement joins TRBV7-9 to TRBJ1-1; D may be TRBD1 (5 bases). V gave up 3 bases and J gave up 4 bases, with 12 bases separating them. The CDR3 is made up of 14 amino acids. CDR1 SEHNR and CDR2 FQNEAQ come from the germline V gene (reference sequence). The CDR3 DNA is TGTGCCAGCAGCTTTTCCGGAAGGGGCACTGAAGCTTTCTTT. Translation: CASSFSGRGTEAFF.

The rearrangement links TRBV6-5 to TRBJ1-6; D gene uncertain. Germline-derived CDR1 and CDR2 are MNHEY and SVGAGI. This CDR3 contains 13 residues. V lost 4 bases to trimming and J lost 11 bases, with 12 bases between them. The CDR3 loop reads CASSLALGTPLHF. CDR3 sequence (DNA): TGTGCCAGCAGTTTAGCGCTGGGGACACCCCTCCACTTT.

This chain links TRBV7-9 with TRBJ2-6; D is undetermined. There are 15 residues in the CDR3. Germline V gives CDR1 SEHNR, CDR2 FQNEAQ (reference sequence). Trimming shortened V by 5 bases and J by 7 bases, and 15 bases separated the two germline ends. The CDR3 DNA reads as TGTGCCAGCAGCCCGGGTGGCTCTGCAGCCAACGTCCTGACTTTC. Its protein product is CASSPGGSAANVLTF.

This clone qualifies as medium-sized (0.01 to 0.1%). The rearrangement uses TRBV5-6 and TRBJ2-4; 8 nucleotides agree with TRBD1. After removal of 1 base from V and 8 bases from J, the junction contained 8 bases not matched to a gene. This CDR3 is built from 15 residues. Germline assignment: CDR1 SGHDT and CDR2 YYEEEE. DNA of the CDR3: TGTGCCAGCAGCTTGATAGGACAGGGCGAAGACATTCAGTACTTC. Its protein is CASSLIGQGEDIQYF.

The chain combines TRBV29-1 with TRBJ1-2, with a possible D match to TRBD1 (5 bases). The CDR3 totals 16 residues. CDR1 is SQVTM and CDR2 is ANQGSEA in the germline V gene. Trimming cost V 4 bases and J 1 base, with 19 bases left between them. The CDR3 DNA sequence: TGCAGCGTTGGGAAGGCCCGGGGGGTGGGTAACTATGGCTACACCTTC. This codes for CSVGKARGVGNYGYTF.

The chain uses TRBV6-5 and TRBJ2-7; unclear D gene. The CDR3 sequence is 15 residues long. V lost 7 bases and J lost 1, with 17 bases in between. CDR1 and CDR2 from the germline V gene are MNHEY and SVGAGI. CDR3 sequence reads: CASTNKVGFSYEQYF. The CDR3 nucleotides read TGTGCCAGCACGAATAAGGTGGGCTTTTCCTACGAGCAGTACTTC.

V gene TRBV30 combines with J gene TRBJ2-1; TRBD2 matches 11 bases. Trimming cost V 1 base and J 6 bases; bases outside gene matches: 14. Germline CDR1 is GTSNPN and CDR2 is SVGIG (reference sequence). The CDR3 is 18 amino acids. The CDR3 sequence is CAWSGGEAASGRINEQFF. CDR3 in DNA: TGTGCCTGGAGTGGGGGGGAGGCCGCTAGCGGGAGGATCAATGAGCAGTTCTTC.

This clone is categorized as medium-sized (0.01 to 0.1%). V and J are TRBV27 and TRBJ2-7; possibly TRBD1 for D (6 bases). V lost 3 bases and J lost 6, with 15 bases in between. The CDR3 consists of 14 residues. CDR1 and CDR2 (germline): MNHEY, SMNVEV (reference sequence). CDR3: CASSLQVQGSEQYF. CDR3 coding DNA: TGTGCCAGCAGTTTGCAAGTACAGGGTAGCGAGCAGTACTTC.

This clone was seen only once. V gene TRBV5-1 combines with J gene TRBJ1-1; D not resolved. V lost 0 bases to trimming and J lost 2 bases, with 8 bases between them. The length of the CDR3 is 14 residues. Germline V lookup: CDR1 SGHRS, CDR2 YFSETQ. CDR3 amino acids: CASSLVPENTEAFF. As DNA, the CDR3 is TGCGCCAGCAGCTTGGTTCCTGAAAACACTGAAGCTTTCTTT.

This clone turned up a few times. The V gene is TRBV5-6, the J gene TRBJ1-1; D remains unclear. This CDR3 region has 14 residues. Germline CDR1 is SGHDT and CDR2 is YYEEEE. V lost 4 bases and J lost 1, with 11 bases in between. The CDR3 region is CASSPVAPNTEAFF. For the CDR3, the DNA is TGTGCCAGCAGCCCCGTGGCACCGAACACTGAAGCTTTCTTT.

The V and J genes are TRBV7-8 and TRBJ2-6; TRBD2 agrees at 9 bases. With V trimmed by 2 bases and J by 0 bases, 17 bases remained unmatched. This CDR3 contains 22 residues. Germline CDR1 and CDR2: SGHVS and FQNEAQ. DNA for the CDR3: TGTGCCAGCAGCTTACTCCTCCTCACCAGCGGGGGGTCGACCTCTGGGGCCAACGTCCTGACTTTC. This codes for CASSLLLLTSGGSTSGANVLTF.

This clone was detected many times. The CDR3 is CASSLGGPGDTQYF. DNA of the CDR3: TGTGCCAGCAGCTTAGGCGGCCCAGGGGATACGCAGTATTTT. This chain uses TRBV7-7 with TRBJ2-3, with D tentatively TRBD1 (5 bases). There are 14 residues in the CDR3. Trimming took off 1 base at V and 6 bases at J, with 11 bases between the two ends. Germline CDR1 reads SSHAT; CDR2 reads FNYEAQ (reference sequence).

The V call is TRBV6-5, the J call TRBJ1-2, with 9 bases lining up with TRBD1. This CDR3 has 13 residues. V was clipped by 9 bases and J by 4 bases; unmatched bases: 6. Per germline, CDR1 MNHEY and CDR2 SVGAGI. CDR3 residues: CASNTGGGYGYTF. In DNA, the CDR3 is TGTGCCAGTAACACAGGGGGCGGCTATGGCTACACCTTC.

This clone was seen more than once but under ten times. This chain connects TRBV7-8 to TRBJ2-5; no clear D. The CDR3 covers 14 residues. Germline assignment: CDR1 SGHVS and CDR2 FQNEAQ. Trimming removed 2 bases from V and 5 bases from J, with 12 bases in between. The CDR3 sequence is CASSLLGIMETQYF. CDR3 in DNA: TGTGCCAGCAGCTTACTAGGAATAATGGAGACCCAGTACTTC.

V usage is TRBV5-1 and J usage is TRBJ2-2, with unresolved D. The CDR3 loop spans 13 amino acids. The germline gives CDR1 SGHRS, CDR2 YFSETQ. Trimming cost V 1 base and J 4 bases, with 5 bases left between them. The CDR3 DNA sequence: TGCGCCAGCAGCTTGATGGTCACCGGGGAGCTGTTTTTT. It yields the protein CASSLMVTGELFF. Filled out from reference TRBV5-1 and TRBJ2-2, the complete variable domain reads KAGVTQTPRYLIKTRGQQVTLSCSPISGHRSVSWYQQTPGQGLQFLFEYFSETQRNKGNFPGRFSGRQFSNSRSEMNVSTLELGDSALYLCASSLMVTGELFFGEGSRLTVL.

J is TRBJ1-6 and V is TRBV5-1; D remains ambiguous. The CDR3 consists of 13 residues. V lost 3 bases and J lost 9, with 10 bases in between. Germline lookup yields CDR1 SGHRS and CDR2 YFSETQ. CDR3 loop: CASSWEAASPLHF. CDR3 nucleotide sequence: TGCGCCAGCAGCTGGGAGGCCGCTTCACCCCTCCACTTT.

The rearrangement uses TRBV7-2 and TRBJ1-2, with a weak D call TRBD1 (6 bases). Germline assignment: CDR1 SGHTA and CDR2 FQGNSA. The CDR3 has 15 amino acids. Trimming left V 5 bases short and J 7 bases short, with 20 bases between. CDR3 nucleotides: TGTGCCAGCAGCCCCCGGACAGAAGCTGACCCTGGCTACACCTTC. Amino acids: CASSPRTEADPGYTF.

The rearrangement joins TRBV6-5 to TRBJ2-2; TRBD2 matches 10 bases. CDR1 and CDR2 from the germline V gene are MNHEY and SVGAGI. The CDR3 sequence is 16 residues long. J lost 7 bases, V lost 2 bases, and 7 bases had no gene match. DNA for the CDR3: TGTGCCAGCAGTTACAGACTCGGACTAGCGGACGGGGAGCTGTTTTTT. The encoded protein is CASSYRLGLADGELFF.

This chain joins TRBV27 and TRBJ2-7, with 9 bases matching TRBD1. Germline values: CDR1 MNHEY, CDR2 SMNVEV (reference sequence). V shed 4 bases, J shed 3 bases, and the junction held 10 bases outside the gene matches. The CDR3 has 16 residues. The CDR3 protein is CASSSPRGQGNYEQYF. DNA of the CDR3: TGTGCCAGCAGTTCCCCCCGGGGACAGGGAAACTACGAGCAGTACTTC.

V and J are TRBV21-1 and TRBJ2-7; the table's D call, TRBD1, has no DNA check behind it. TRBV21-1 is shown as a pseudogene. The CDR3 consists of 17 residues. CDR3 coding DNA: TGTGCCAGCGCCGCCCCAGGGTTAATAAAGAAATCCTACGAGCAGTACTTC. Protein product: CASAAPGLIKKSYEQYF.

The CDR3 DNA is TGTGCCAGCAGTCCGAGGATGGACAGGGGGGGAATGCGACTCCACTTT. Translated: CASSPRMDRGGMRLHF. This rearrangement joins TRBV28 to TRBJ1-6; TRBD1 matches at 10 bases. CDR3 length: 16 amino acids. The J segment lost 16 bases and the V segment lost 5 bases, leaving 17 bases of the junction unmatched. Germline V CDR1 and CDR2: MDHEN, SYDVKM. The whole variable domain, filled in from reference TRBV28 and TRBJ1-6, reads DVKVTQSSRYLVKRTGEKVFLECVQDMDHENMFWYRQDPGLGLRLIYFSYDVKMKEKGDIPEGYSVSREKKERFSLILESASTNQTSMYLCASSPRMDRGGMRLHFGNGTRLTVT.

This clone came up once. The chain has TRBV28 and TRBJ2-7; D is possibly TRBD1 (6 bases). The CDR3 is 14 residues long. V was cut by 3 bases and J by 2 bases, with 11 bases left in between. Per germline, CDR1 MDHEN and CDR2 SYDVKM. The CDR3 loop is CASSFSGVTYEQYF. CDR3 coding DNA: TGTGCCAGCAGTTTTTCAGGGGTTACCTACGAGCAGTACTTC.

The CDR3 loop reads CASSRPMNTEAFF. The CDR3 DNA reads TGTGCCAGCAGTCGACCAATGAACACTGAAGCTTTCTTT. The V and J genes are TRBV6-1 and TRBJ1-1; D not certain. V was clipped by 5 bases and J by 0 bases, with 7 bases between them. Per germline, CDR1 MNHNS and CDR2 SASEGT. This CDR3 is built from 13 residues.

The CDR3 region is CASSSEGRGTEAFF. The CDR3 DNA sequence: TGTGCCAGCAGCTCCGAGGGCAGGGGGACTGAAGCTTTCTTT. The gene calls are TRBV7-6 and TRBJ1-1; 7 nucleotides match TRBD1. J was trimmed by 5 bases and V by 4 bases; bases with no gene match: 7. The germline V gene has CDR1 SGHVS and CDR2 FNYEAQ. The CDR3 has 14 residues.